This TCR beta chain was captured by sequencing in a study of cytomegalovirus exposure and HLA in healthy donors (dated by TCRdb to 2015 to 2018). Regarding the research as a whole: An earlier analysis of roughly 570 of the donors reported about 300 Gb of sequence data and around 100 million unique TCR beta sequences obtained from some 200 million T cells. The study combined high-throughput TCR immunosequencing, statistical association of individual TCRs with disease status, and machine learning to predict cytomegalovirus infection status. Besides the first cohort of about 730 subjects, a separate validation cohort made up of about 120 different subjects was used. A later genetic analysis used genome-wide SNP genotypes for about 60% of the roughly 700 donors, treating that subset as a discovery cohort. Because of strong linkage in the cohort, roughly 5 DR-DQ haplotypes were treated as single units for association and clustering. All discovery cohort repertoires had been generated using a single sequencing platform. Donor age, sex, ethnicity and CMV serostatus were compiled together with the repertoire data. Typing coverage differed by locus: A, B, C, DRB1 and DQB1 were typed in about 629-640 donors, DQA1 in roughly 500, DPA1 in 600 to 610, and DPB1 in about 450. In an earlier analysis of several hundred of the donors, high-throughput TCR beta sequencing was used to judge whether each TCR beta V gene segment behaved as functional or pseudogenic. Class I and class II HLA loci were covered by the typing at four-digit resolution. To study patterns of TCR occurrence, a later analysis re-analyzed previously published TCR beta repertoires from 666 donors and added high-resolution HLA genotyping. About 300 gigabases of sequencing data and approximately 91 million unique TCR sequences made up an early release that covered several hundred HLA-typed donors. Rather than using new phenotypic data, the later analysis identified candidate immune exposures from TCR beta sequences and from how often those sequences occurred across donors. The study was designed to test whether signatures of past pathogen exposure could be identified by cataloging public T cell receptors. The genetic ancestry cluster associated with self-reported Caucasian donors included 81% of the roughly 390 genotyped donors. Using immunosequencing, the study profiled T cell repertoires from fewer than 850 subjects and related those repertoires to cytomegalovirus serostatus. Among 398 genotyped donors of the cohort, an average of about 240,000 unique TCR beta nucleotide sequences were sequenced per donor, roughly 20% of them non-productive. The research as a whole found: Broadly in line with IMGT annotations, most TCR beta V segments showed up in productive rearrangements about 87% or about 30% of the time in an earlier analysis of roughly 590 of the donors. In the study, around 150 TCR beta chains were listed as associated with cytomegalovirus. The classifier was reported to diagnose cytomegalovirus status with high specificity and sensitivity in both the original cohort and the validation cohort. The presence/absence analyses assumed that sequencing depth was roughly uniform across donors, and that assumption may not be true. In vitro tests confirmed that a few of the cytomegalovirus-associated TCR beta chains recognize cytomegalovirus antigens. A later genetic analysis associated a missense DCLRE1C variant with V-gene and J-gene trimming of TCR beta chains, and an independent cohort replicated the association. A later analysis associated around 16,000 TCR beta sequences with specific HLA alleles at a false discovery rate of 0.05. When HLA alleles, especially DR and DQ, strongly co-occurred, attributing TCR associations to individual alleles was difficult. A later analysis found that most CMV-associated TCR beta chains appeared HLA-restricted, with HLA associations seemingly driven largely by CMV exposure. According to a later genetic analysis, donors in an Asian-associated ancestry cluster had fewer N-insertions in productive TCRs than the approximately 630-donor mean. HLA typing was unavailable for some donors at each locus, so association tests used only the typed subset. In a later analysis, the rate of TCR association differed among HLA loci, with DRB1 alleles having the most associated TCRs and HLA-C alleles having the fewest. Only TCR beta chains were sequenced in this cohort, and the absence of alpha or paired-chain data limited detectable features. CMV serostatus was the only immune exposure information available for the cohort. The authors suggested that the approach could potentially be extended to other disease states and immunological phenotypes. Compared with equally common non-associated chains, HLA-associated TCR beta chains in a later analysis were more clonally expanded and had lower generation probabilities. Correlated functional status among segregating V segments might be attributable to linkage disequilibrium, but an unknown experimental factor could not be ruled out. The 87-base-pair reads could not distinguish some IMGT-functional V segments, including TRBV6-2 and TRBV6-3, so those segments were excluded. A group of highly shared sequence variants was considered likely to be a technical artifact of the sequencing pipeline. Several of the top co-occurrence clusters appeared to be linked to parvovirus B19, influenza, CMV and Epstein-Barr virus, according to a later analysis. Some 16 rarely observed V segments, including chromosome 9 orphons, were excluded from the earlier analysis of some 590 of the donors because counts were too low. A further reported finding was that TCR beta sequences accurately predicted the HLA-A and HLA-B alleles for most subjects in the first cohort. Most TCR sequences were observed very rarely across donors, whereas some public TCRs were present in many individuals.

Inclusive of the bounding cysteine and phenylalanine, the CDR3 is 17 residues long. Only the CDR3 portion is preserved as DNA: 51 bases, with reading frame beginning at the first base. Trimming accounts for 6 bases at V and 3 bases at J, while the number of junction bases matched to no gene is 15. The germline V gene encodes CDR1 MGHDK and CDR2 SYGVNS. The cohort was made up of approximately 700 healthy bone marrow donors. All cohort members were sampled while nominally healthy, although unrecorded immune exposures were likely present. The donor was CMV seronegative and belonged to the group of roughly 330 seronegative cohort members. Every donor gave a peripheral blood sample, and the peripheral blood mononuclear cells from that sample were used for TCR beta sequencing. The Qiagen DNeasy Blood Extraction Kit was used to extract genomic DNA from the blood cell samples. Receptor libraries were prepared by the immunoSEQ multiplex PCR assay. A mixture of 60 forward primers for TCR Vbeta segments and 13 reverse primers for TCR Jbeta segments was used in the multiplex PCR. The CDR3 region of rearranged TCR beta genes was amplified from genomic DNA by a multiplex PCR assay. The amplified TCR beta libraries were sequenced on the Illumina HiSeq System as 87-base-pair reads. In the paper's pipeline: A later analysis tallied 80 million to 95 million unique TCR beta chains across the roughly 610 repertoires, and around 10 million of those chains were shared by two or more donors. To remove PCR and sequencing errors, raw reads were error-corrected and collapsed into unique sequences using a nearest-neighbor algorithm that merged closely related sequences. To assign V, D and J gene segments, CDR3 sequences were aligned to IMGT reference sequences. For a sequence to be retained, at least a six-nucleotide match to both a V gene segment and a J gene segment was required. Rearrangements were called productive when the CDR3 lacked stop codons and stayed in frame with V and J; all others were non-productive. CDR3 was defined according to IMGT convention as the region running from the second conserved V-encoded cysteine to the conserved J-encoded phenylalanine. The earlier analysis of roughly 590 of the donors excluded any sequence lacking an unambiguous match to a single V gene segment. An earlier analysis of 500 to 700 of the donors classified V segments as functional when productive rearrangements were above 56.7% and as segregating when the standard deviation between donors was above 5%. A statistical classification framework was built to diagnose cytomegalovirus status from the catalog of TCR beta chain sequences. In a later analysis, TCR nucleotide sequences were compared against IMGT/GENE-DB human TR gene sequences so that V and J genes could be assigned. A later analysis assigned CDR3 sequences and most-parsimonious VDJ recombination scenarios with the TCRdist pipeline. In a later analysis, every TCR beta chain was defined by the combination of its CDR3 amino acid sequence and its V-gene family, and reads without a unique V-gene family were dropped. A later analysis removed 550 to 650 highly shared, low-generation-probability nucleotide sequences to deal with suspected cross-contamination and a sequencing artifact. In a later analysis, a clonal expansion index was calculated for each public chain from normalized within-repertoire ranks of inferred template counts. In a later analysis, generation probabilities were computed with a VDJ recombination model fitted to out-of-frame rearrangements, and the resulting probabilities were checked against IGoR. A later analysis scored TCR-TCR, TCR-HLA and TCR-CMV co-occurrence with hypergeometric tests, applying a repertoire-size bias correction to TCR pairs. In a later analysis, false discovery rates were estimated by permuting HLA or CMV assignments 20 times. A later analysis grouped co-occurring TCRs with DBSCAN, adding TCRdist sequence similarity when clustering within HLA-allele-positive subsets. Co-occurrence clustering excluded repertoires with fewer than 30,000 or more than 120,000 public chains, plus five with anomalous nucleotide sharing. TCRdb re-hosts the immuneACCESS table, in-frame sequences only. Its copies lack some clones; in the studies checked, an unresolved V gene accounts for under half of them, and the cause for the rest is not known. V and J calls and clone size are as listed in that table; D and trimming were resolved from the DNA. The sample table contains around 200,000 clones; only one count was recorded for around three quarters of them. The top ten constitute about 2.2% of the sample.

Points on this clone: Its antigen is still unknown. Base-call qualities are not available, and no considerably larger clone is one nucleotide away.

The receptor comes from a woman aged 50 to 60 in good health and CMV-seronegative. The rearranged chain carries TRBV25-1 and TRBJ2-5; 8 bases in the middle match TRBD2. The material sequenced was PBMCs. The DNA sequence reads TGTGCCAGCAGGGAACCTGGATGGACTAGCATAAAAGAGACCCAGTACTTC. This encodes CASREPGWTSIKETQYF.